The clone carrying this TCR beta chain was found once. Its antigen is as yet unknown. This record belongs to a study of shared clonotypes between healthy human individuals. Study-level background: Per donor, three plates held CD4 naive cells, three held CD4 memory, two held CD8 naive and one held CD8 memory. Regarding the study as a whole: Donors were few, which limited the genetic and exposure-history diversity represented.

Each cell subset's genomic DNA was divided evenly among several immunoSEQ plates. Original processing notes: Filtering was not the same, since immunoSEQ gave junction-only sequences without quality scores. The repertoire was sequenced with immunoSEQ multiplex PCR; TCRdb's copy has only in-frame clones and lacks some. The D gene and trimming were derived from the DNA, and the V and J assignments and clone size from that table. Altogether some 1,100,000 clones are present, approximately 80% being singletons, with the ten largest covering roughly 0.56%. The sample consisted of memory CD4+ T cells from PBMCs. As for subset: CD45RA-negative fraction. The receptor's source is a man between 18 and 29 years old in good health. Some clones in this sample may be carry-over from other donors' samples.

The CDR3 sequence is CASSVEGMAGSYNEQFF. CDR3 bases: TGTGCCAGCAGCGTAGAGGGGATGGCGGGCTCCTACAATGAGCAGTTCTTC. The chain uses TRBV9 and TRBJ2-1, with D perhaps assigned TRBD1 or TRBD2 (5 bases each). Germline V CDR1 and CDR2: SGDLS, YYNGEE. Trimming removed 0 bases at V and 0 bases at J, with 13 bases between. The length of the CDR3 is 17 residues.